A single sample is the source of the 29 T cell receptor beta chains below, sequenced in a study of PD-1 blockade in classical Hodgkin lymphoma. Generated by immunoSEQ multiplex PCR, the TCRdb table keeps only in-frame clones and is missing some. The data contain just over 25,000 clones, 67% of them singletons. Each of the patients experienced relapse following autologous stem cell transplantation, and their brentuximab vedotin exposure differed. The material sequenced was peripheral blood mononuclear cells (PBMCs), taken before the second cycle of nivolumab. All receptors derive from a human donor with classical Hodgkin lymphoma.

This clone is categorized as medium-sized. Relative to the germline gene, one junction end is altered; a read error may explain this. The chain is built from TRBV18 and TRBJ1-2; D remains unclear. This CDR3 spans 15 amino acids. Germline CDR1 KGHSH, CDR2 LQKENI. CDR3 sequence: CASSPGRGVNDGYTF. CDR3 DNA sequence: TGTGCCAGCTCACCAGGTCGGGGAGTTAACGATGGCTACACCTTC.

The CDR3 protein is CASSHLAPPTGEQYF. The CDR3 region has the DNA TGTGCCAGCAGTCACCTAGCTCCACCCACAGGGGAGCAGTACTTC. The genes are TRBV6-6 and TRBJ2-7; D might be TRBD1 (6 bases). Germline V lookup: CDR1 MNHNY, CDR2 SVGAGI (reference sequence). Between the trimmed V and J ends, which lost 5 bases and 7 bases, there was a span of 21 bases. There are 15 residues in the CDR3.

The V and J genes are TRBV28 and TRBJ1-5, with 9 bases lining up with TRBD1. The CDR3 is 15 residues long. The germline V gene has CDR1 MDHEN and CDR2 SYDVKM. With V trimmed by 5 bases and J by 4 bases, 6 bases remained unmatched. The CDR3 reads CASSKTGTGNQPQHF. Written as DNA, the CDR3 is TGTGCCAGCAGTAAAACCGGGACAGGGAATCAGCCCCAGCATTTT.

The rearrangement links TRBV29-1 to TRBJ2-3; 7 bases match TRBD1. The CDR3 sequence is 15 residues long. The V and J ends lost 5 bases and 8 bases, in that order; junction bases with no gene match: 16. Germline CDR1 is SQVTM and CDR2 is ANQGSEA. As DNA, the CDR3 is TGCAGCGTTAAATGGGACAGACTACCTACCCTTACGCAGTATTTT. Encoded protein: CSVKWDRLPTLTQYF.

There are a few counts of this clone. The V and J genes are TRBV5-6 and TRBJ2-7; no reliable D call. The ends were cut back, 1 base at V and 5 bases at J, with 10 bases in the middle. CDR1 and CDR2 (germline): SGHDT, YYEEEE. The CDR3 spans 13 residues. CDR3 nucleotides: TGTGCCAGCAGCTTGATAGGGTTCGACGAGCAGTACTTC. Residues: CASSLIGFDEQYF.

In this sample, this clone is medium-sized. The CDR3 here is CASSSLGTSPLHF. CDR3 sequence (DNA): TGTGCCAGCAGTTCACTGGGCACTTCACCCCTCCACTTT. The chain couples TRBV6-5 to TRBJ1-6; D is unresolved. CDR1 is MNHEY, CDR2 SVGAGI, per germline. The V and J ends lost 4 bases and 9 bases respectively, with 10 bases between them. This CDR3 comprises 13 residues.

This chain uses TRBV6-5 with TRBJ1-2, with D perhaps matching TRBD1 (5 bases). This CDR3 has 15 residues. V was trimmed by 6 bases and J by 0 bases, leaving 14 bases between them. The germline CDR1 and CDR2 sequences are MNHEY and SVGAGI. CDR3 DNA: TGTGCCAGCAGAGTAGGGGCCCCAGCTAACTATGGCTACACCTTC. Amino acids: CASRVGAPANYGYTF.

The chain combines TRBV27 with TRBJ2-2; 11 nucleotides align to TRBD2. V dropped 0 bases and J dropped 3; count of bases not matched to a gene: 15. CDR1 and CDR2 (germline): MNHEY, SMNVEV (reference sequence). This CDR3 has 21 amino acids. The CDR3 protein is CASSLSGLAFTSGSYTGELFF. The CDR3 region has the DNA TGTGCCAGCAGTTTATCCGGATTAGCCTTTACTAGCGGGAGTTACACCGGGGAGCTGTTTTTT.

The rearrangement joins TRBV6-1 to TRBJ1-2, with D unresolved. The CDR3 runs to 12 residues. Trimming left V 3 bases short and J 5 bases short, with 7 bases between. CDR1 is MNHNS and CDR2 is SASEGT in the germline V gene. CDR3 sequence: CASSDTPYGYTF. The DNA of the CDR3 is TGTGCCAGCAGTGATACCCCGTATGGCTACACCTTC.

A remark on this clone: This sample includes further DNA sequences coding for the same CDR3. The chain employs TRBV27 and TRBJ2-3; D call uncertain. Germline V gives CDR1 MNHEY, CDR2 SMNVEV (reference sequence). The CDR3 sequence is 13 residues long. V gave up 5 bases and J gave up 3 bases, with 9 bases separating them. This CDR3 is CASSRIGTDTQYF. The CDR3 DNA sequence: TGTGCCAGCAGTCGGATCGGAACAGATACGCAGTATTTT.

This chain connects TRBV7-2 to TRBJ1-1; 7 nucleotides agree with TRBD1. Germline V gene data show CDR1 as SGHTA and CDR2 as FQGNSA. The V and J ends lost 5 bases and 9 bases, in that order; junction bases with no gene match: 9. This CDR3 region has 13 residues. The CDR3 protein is CASSAGPGQQAFF. The CDR3 coding sequence is TGTGCCAGCAGCGCAGGACCGGGACAGCAAGCTTTCTTT.

The V call is TRBV13, the J call TRBJ2-7; no clear D. This CDR3 region has 15 residues. Germline V gene lookup returns CDR1 PRHDT and CDR2 FYEKMQ (reference sequence). V lost 3 bases and J lost 3, with 15 bases in between. In DNA form, the CDR3 reads TGTGCCAGCAGCTTTATCGATAATAAGAACTACGAGCAGTACTTC. Protein sequence: CASSFIDNKNYEQYF.

This chain links TRBV6-1 with TRBJ2-4; possibly TRBD1 for D (5 bases). The CDR3 is 15 amino acids. V was trimmed by 7 bases and J by 2 bases, leaving 15 bases between them. Germline V CDR1 and CDR2: MNHNS, SASEGT. CDR3 sequence reads: CASTRASRSKNIQYF. The CDR3 DNA sequence: TGTGCCAGCACCAGGGCCTCACGCTCCAAAAACATTCAGTACTTC.

In its sample, this clone was seen a few times. The chain joins TRBV6-6 to TRBJ1-2; maybe TRBD1 (6 bases). Trimming stripped 0 bases from V and 4 bases from J, with 6 bases between. Germline V gives CDR1 MNHNY, CDR2 SVGAGI (reference sequence). CDR3 length equals 13 residues. This chain's CDR3 is CASSYSDSYGYTF. The DNA for the CDR3 is TGTGCCAGCAGTTACTCGGACAGCTATGGCTACACCTTC.

This clone occurred a few times. The rearrangement joins TRBV6-5 to TRBJ1-5; TRBD1 aligns across 8 bases. The CDR3 runs 14 residues. J was trimmed by 4 bases and V by 7 bases; bases with no gene match: 6. Germline-derived CDR1 and CDR2 are MNHEY and SVGAGI. CDR3 sequence: CASNRQGANQPQHF. CDR3 nucleotides: TGTGCCAGCAACCGCCAGGGGGCGAATCAGCCCCAGCATTTT.

The table lists this clone with a count of one. The chain employs TRBV6-5 and TRBJ1-2, with D possibly matching TRBD1 (5 bases). Germline lookup yields CDR1 MNHEY and CDR2 SVGAGI. The CDR3 has 14 amino acids. The ends were cut back, 3 bases at V and 2 bases at J, with 10 bases in the middle. CDR3 sequence: CASSYMEGNYGYTF. CDR3 nucleotides: TGTGCCAGCAGTTATATGGAGGGGAACTATGGCTACACCTTC.

The CDR3 DNA reads TGTGCCAGCAGGTCCATGCCGGGCTACGAGCAGTACTTC. This sequence encodes CASRSMPGYEQYF. The chain is built from TRBV28 and TRBJ2-7; D not resolved. Germline CDR1 reads MDHEN; CDR2 reads SYDVKM. The CDR3 contains 13 residues. Trimming cost V 6 bases and J 3 bases, with 12 bases left between them.

The V and J genes are TRBV28 and TRBJ1-3, with a possible D match to TRBD1 (6 bases). CDR3 length: 16 amino acids. The germline CDR1 and CDR2 sequences are MDHEN and SYDVKM. V was cut by 5 bases and J by 3 bases, with 17 bases left in between. The CDR3 loop reads CASSAAPTGFGNTIYF. The CDR3 DNA reads TGTGCCAGCAGTGCCGCCCCCACAGGGTTTGGAAACACCATATATTTT. The variable domain in full, with the rest retrieved from reference TRBV28 and TRBJ1-3, is DVKVTQSSRYLVKRTGEKVFLECVQDMDHENMFWYRQDPGLGLRLIYFSYDVKMKEKGDIPEGYSVSREKKERFSLILESASTNQTSMYLCASSAAPTGFGNTIYFGEGSWLTVV.

The V and J genes are TRBV19 and TRBJ2-2; D ambiguous. V shed 3 bases and J shed 1 base, with 12 bases lying between them. Germline-derived CDR1 and CDR2 are LNHDA and SQIVND (reference sequence). This CDR3 is built from 16 residues. The CDR3 is CASSIAARRNTGELFF. CDR3 DNA sequence: TGTGCCAGTAGTATCGCGGCCAGGCGGAACACCGGGGAGCTGTTTTTT.

Turning to this clone: The junction differs from germline at one of its ends, possibly a read error. This chain joins TRBV5-4 and TRBJ2-7, with TRBD2 matching over 10 bases. There are 13 residues in the CDR3. The V gene's germline CDR1 is SGHNT and CDR2 YYREEE (reference sequence). The CDR3 DNA reads as TGTGCCAGCAGCTTGGACCTAGCGGGAGATTGGTTTTTC. The encoded protein is CASSLDLAGDWFF.

This clone has only a few counts. The chain links TRBV5-1 to TRBJ2-7; a possible D gene is TRBD1 (6 bases). Germline values: CDR1 SGHRS, CDR2 YFSETQ. V lost 4 bases, J lost 0 bases, and 17 bases lay in between. This CDR3 has 16 residues. CDR3 sequence (DNA): TGCGCCAGCAGCACAATAGACAGGTTGAGCTCCTACGAGCAGTACTTC. Translated, it gives CASSTIDRLSSYEQYF.

Only a few counts were recorded for this clone. The chain combines TRBV5-4 with TRBJ2-7; the D is unclear. The CDR3 extends over 12 amino acids. V was trimmed by 1 base and J by 7 bases, leaving 9 bases between them. Germline-derived CDR1 and CDR2 are SGHNT and YYREEE (reference sequence). CDR3 amino acids: CASSLNPREQYF. The CDR3 bases are TGTGCCAGCAGCTTGAACCCGAGGGAGCAGTACTTC.

V is TRBV6-6 and J is TRBJ2-7; 9 bases are shared with TRBD1. J lost 2 bases, V lost 5 bases, and 4 bases had no gene match. The CDR3 has 14 amino acids. In germline, CDR1 is MNHNY, CDR2 SVGAGI (reference sequence). Here the CDR3 reads CASSLQGAAYEQYF. The CDR3 bases are TGTGCCAGCAGTCTACAGGGGGCGGCCTACGAGCAGTACTTC.

The chain employs TRBV9 and TRBJ2-1; no reliable D call. Germline CDR1 and CDR2: SGDLS and YYNGEE. The CDR3 sequence is 15 residues long. V was pared by 2 bases and J by 1 base, with 10 bases between. CDR3 residues: CASSVGTVSYNEQFF. Here the CDR3 DNA reads TGTGCCAGCAGCGTGGGCACCGTTTCCTACAATGAGCAGTTCTTC.

The CDR3: CASSYSVRTYGYTF. In DNA form, the CDR3 reads TGTGCCAGCAGTTACAGCGTGCGGACCTATGGCTACACCTTC. V is TRBV6-5 and J is TRBJ1-2; D unresolved. The CDR3 spans 14 residues. Germline V gives CDR1 MNHEY, CDR2 SVGAGI. Trimming stripped 2 bases from V and 4 bases from J, with 11 bases between.

The count of this clone is one. The chain is built from TRBV5-4 and TRBJ1-2; TRBD1 aligns across 8 bases. With V trimmed by 4 bases and J by 1 base, 3 bases remained unmatched. The CDR3 is 14 amino acids. Per germline, CDR1 SGHNT and CDR2 YYREEE (reference sequence). Here the CDR3 reads CASSPQGVNYGYTF. The CDR3 nucleotides are TGTGCCAGCAGCCCACAGGGGGTTAACTATGGCTACACCTTC.

The chain joins TRBV7-2 to TRBJ2-1; D is perhaps TRBD1 (5 bases). Germline CDR1 reads SGHTA; CDR2 reads FQGNSA. The CDR3 length is 15 residues. Trimming took off 1 base at V and 1 base at J, with 8 bases between the two ends. Written as DNA, the CDR3 is TGTGCCAGCAGCTTAGTGGCAGGGTCCTACAATGAGCAGTTCTTC. This translates into CASSLVAGSYNEQFF.

V is TRBV19 and J is TRBJ2-5, with 7 bases that match TRBD1. Germline assignment: CDR1 LNHDA and CDR2 SQIVND (reference sequence). The CDR3 is 15 residues long. V lost 0 bases to trimming and J lost 2 bases; unmatched junction nucleotides: 3. The CDR3 reads CASSIDWGQQETQYF. CDR3 bases: TGTGCCAGTAGTATAGATTGGGGACAGCAAGAGACCCAGTACTTC.

The CDR3, as DNA: TGCGCCAGCAGTCAGGACAGGGTAACTGAAGCTTTCTTT. It is translated as CASSQDRVTEAFF. This chain connects TRBV10-2 to TRBJ1-1, with 8 bases identical to TRBD1. V was pared by 5 bases and J by 5 bases, with 4 bases of the junction left unmatched. The germline V gene has CDR1 WSHSY and CDR2 SAAADI. CDR3 length: 13 amino acids.